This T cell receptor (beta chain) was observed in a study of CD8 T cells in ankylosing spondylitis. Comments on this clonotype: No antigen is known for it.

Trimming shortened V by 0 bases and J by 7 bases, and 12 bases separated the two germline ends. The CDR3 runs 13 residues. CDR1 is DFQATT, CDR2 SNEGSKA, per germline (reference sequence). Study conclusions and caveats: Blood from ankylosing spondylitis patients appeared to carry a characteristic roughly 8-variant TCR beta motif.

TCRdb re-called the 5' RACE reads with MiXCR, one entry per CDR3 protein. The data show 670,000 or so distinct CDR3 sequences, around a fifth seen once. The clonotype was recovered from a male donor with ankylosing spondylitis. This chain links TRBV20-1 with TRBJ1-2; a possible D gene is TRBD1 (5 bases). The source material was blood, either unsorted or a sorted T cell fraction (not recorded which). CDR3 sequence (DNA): TGCAGTGCTAGAGACATACAGGAAATTGGCTACACCTTC. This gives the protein CSARDIQEIGYTF.